The clone carrying this T cell receptor beta chain was found a few times. These data belong to a study of blood T cell repertoires in COVID-19. Whole-study context: From T cells, B-cell-depleted T cells, or PBMCs came the material, which was cDNA or gDNA.

Generated by immunoSEQ multiplex PCR, the TCRdb table keeps only in-frame clones and is missing some. The repertoire holds 200,000 to 250,000 clones, with about four fifths as singletons. The V gene's germline CDR1 is SGHRS and CDR2 YFSETQ. Trimming removed 1 base from V and 3 bases from J; junction bases left unmatched: 2. This CDR3 region has 15 residues. Sequencing used peripheral blood. The rearrangement uses TRBV5-1 and TRBJ2-2; 8 positions match TRBD1. This clonotype was sampled from a woman aged 50 to 60 with active or convalescent COVID-19. The CDR3 coding sequence is TGCGCCAGCAGCTTGAACAGGGGGGACACCGGGGAGCTGTTTTTT. This translates into CASSLNRGDTGELFF.